This note documents a single T cell receptor (beta chain) sequence. Its antigen is currently unknown. The junction differs from germline at one of its ends, possibly a read error. These data originate in a study of blood T cells in healthy people across ages. About the study: There was about one barcoded beta molecule captured by template switching per two T cells.

This CDR3 region has 11 residues. Germline-derived CDR1 and CDR2 are KGHDR and SFDVKD. PCR was performed a second time for about 6 to 12 cycles using a sample-barcoded 5' primer and a J-beta primer mix. TCRdb ran MiXCR on the 5' RACE reads and lists one entry per CDR3 protein. The repertoire includes about 1.7 million distinct CDR3 sequences, about 28% of them detected once, and 7.7% sits in the top ten. Isolating PBMCs gave at least 7 million of these cells per sample. Study conclusions and caveats: Samples with more naive T cells showed higher observed beta diversity.

V gene TRBV24-1 combines with J gene TRBJ2-1; D remains unclear. Source material: blood. The receptor was derived from a woman younger than 45 in good health. The CDR3 here is CVTSDYREQFF. The CDR3 nucleotides are TGTGTCACCAGTGATTATAGGGAGCAGTTCTTC.